This is a list of T cell receptor beta chains from one sample in a study of cytomegalovirus exposure and HLA in healthy donors. Here immunoSEQ multiplex PCR was the method, and the copy in TCRdb shows in-frame clones only, minus some. Among some 200,000 clones listed, roughly 85% were seen once. Sequencing was carried out using PBMCs. The receptors originated from a man between 18 and 29 years old in good health and CMV-seronegative. Each CDR3 is given with its conserved first and last residue. Fields, in order: V gene, J gene, D gene, clone size, CDR3 protein, CDR3 DNA. The D gene is left open where the match is weak. Rows may omit the clone size; those that give it use once, few, many or a size class.

V: TRBV2; J: TRBJ1-3; D: TRBD1; size: .; CDR3: CASSVTGAGNTIYF; DNA: TGTGCCAGCAGTGTAACAGGGGCTGGAAACACCATATATTTT
V: TRBV14; J: TRBJ2-1; D: TRBD2; size: .; CDR3: CASSQDFTSGRGYNEQFF; DNA: TGTGCCAGCAGCCAAGATTTCACTAGCGGGAGGGGCTACAATGAGCAGTTCTTC
V: TRBV28; J: TRBJ2-7; D: TRBD1; size: .; CDR3: CASRTGTEEQYF; DNA: TGTGCCAGCAGGACCGGGACAGAGGAGCAGTACTTC
V: TRBV2; J: TRBJ2-7; D: .; size: .; CDR3: CASREQRANAYEQYF; DNA: TGTGCCAGCAGGGAGCAGCGGGCTAACGCCTACGAGCAGTACTTC
V: TRBV9; J: TRBJ2-5; D: TRBD1; size: .; CDR3: CASSRDRVETQYF; DNA: TGTGCCAGCAGCCGGGACAGGGTGGAGACCCAGTACTTC
V: TRBV7-9; J: TRBJ2-1; D: .; size: .; CDR3: CASSEGLPEQFF; DNA: TGTGCCAGCAGCGAGGGACTTCCTGAGCAGTTCTTC
V: TRBV5-1; J: TRBJ1-2; D: .; size: few; CDR3: CASSLAEGDKYGYTF; DNA: TGCGCCAGCAGCTTGGCCGAAGGGGATAAGTATGGCTACACCTTC
V: TRBV25-1; J: TRBJ2-3; D: TRBD1; size: .; CDR3: CASSPWGGTGSTDTQYF; DNA: TGTGCCAGCAGCCCCTGGGGAGGGACAGGGAGCACAGATACGCAGTATTTT
V: TRBV6-5; J: TRBJ1-4; D: TRBD1; size: .; CDR3: CASSYDGDRGEKLFF; DNA: TGTGCCAGCAGTTACGACGGGGACAGGGGGGAAAAACTGTTTTTT
V: TRBV6-5; J: TRBJ2-3; D: TRBD2; size: .; CDR3: CASSYSPSGYTDTQYF; DNA: TGTGCCAGCAGTTACTCCCCTAGCGGGTACACAGATACGCAGTATTTT
V: TRBV6-1; J: TRBJ2-2; D: TRBD2; size: .; CDR3: CASSVSGGGAGELFF; DNA: TGTGCCAGCTCAGTAAGCGGGGGGGGTGCCGGGGAGCTGTTTTTT
V: TRBV6-5; J: TRBJ2-7; D: TRBD2; size: .; CDR3: CASTQGPGGEQYF; DNA: TGTGCCAGCACTCAGGGTCCGGGGGGCGAGCAGTACTTC
V: TRBV21-1; J: TRBJ1-1; D: .; size: .; CDR3: CASSLKGAVEAFF; DNA: TGTGCCAGCAGCTTGAAAGGGGCCGTTGAAGCTTTCTTT
V: TRBV28; J: TRBJ2-3; D: TRBD2; size: few; CDR3: CASSPIAGWETDTQYF; DNA: TGTGCCAGCAGTCCGATAGCGGGATGGGAGACAGATACGCAGTATTTT
V: TRBV25-1; J: TRBJ1-2; D: TRBD1; size: few; CDR3: CASSEWDSSGYGYTF; DNA: TGTGCCAGCAGTGAATGGGACAGCTCCGGCTATGGCTACACCTTC
V: TRBV2; J: TRBJ1-5; D: .; size: .; CDR3: CASRQGGQPQHF; DNA: TGTGCCAGCAGACAGGGCGGTCAGCCCCAGCATTTT
V: TRBV28; J: TRBJ2-5; D: TRBD1; size: .; CDR3: CASGGRDSLRETQYF; DNA: TGTGCCAGCGGGGGTCGGGACAGCCTCCGGGAGACCCAGTACTTC
V: TRBV5-6; J: TRBJ2-1; D: TRBD2; size: .; CDR3: CASSQRLAGTSYNEQFF; DNA: TGTGCCAGCAGCCAAAGACTAGCGGGGACCTCCTACAATGAGCAGTTCTTC
V: TRBV9; J: TRBJ2-1; D: TRBD2; size: .; CDR3: CASSLGLAAYNEQFF; DNA: TGTGCCAGCAGCCTCGGACTAGCGGCCTACAATGAGCAGTTCTTC
V: TRBV7-3; J: TRBJ2-5; D: TRBD1; size: .; CDR3: CASSRQGMAETQYF; DNA: TGTGCCAGCAGCCGACAGGGGATGGCGGAGACCCAGTACTTC
V: TRBV2; J: TRBJ2-3; D: TRBD2; size: .; CDR3: CASSETRSSGRTDTQYF; DNA: TGTGCCAGCAGTGAAACGCGGTCTAGCGGTCGCACAGATACGCAGTATTTT
V: TRBV7-9; J: TRBJ1-4; D: .; size: .; CDR3: CASSDEPGLKLFF; DNA: TGTGCCAGCAGCGACGAACCGGGATTGAAACTGTTTTTT
V: TRBV30; J: TRBJ2-5; D: .; size: .; CDR3: CAWSVAGRQETQYF; DNA: TGTGCCTGGAGTGTTGCAGGTAGACAAGAGACCCAGTACTTC
V: TRBV30; J: TRBJ1-2; D: .; size: .; CDR3: CAWSEHQGFGGYTF; DNA: TGTGCCTGGAGTGAGCACCAGGGGTTTGGTGGCTACACCTTC
V: TRBV5-6; J: TRBJ1-4; D: .; size: .; CDR3: CASSWDTSNEKLFF; DNA: TGTGCCAGCAGTTGGGACACCTCTAATGAAAAACTGTTTTTT
V: TRBV5-1; J: TRBJ2-1; D: TRBD2; size: few; CDR3: CASSLGLDGRNEQFF; DNA: TGCGCCAGCAGCCTAGGACTAGACGGGCGCAATGAGCAGTTCTTC
V: TRBV5-1; J: TRBJ2-1; D: TRBD2; size: .; CDR3: CASKELAGGHNEQFF; DNA: TGCGCCAGCAAGGAATTAGCGGGAGGACACAATGAGCAGTTCTTC
V: TRBV10-3; J: TRBJ2-3; D: TRBD2; size: once; CDR3: CAISDPSGSGNTDTQYF; DNA: TGTGCCATCAGTGACCCGTCGGGTAGCGGGAACACAGATACGCAGTATTTT
V: TRBV7-8; J: TRBJ1-1; D: .; size: .; CDR3: CASSRLGASSTFF; DNA: TGTGCCAGCAGCCGCCTTGGGGCTTCTAGTACTTTCTTT
V: TRBV7-9; J: TRBJ1-1; D: TRBD1; size: .; CDR3: CASSLGIGTGRWNTEAFF; DNA: TGTGCCAGCAGCTTAGGAATCGGGACAGGGCGGTGGAACACTGAAGCTTTCTTT
V: TRBV6-1; J: TRBJ1-2; D: .; size: .; CDR3: CASSEGGGLEGYTF; DNA: TGTGCCAGCAGTGAAGGGGGGGGGCTGGAGGGCTACACCTTC
V: TRBV25-1; J: TRBJ2-7; D: .; size: .; CDR3: CASSDGTSSYEQYF; DNA: TGTGCCAGCAGTGATGGGACAAGTTCCTACGAGCAGTACTTC
V: TRBV20-1; J: TRBJ2-7; D: .; size: .; CDR3: CSATFEGEQYF; DNA: TGCAGTGCAACGTTCGAGGGCGAGCAGTACTTC
V: TRBV30; J: TRBJ2-5; D: .; size: few; CDR3: CAWSTGLEVQETQYF; DNA: TGTGCCTGGAGCACAGGGTTGGAGGTACAAGAGACCCAGTACTTC
V: TRBV28; J: TRBJ1-1; D: .; size: .; CDR3: CAIQPGHNTEAFF; DNA: TGTGCCATCCAACCTGGACACAACACTGAAGCTTTCTTT
V: TRBV11-3; J: TRBJ2-1; D: .; size: .; CDR3: CASSRTDNEQFF; DNA: TGTGCCAGCAGCAGGACAGACAATGAGCAGTTCTTC
V: TRBV28; J: TRBJ2-2; D: TRBD2; size: .; CDR3: CASSSSGRPNTGELFF; DNA: TGTGCCAGCAGCTCTAGCGGGAGGCCGAACACCGGGGAGCTGTTTTTT
V: TRBV10-1; J: TRBJ1-1; D: .; size: few; CDR3: CANCPVEFF; DNA: TGCGCCAATTGTCCCGTCGAGTTCTTT
V: TRBV30; J: TRBJ1-5; D: .; size: once; CDR3: CAWDGGVGNQPQHF; DNA: TGTGCCTGGGACGGAGGCGTGGGCAATCAGCCCCAGCATTTT
V: TRBV11-3; J: TRBJ1-4; D: TRBD1; size: once; CDR3: CASSSGTGGEKLFF; DNA: TGTGCCAGCAGCTCCGGGACAGGGGGTGAAAAACTGTTTTTT
V: TRBV4-3; J: TRBJ1-1; D: .; size: .; CDR3: CASSQEHRTGLSEAFF; DNA: TGCGCCAGCAGCCAAGAACACCGTACAGGGTTGAGTGAAGCTTTCTTT
V: TRBV6-1; J: TRBJ1-1; D: TRBD1; size: .; CDR3: CATDRGGSEAFF; DNA: TGTGCCACCGACAGGGGAGGATCTGAAGCTTTCTTT
V: TRBV11-1; J: TRBJ2-3; D: TRBD1; size: .; CDR3: CASSFGMLTGSLTDTQYF; DNA: TGTGCCAGCAGCTTTGGGATGCTGACAGGGTCTCTCACAGATACGCAGTATTTT
V: TRBV19; J: TRBJ2-3; D: .; size: .; CDR3: CASRRGIFHGIRTDTQYF; DNA: TGTGCCAGTAGGAGGGGGATCTTTCATGGGATAAGGACAGATACGCAGTATTTT
V: TRBV30; J: TRBJ1-5; D: .; size: .; CDR3: CAWRATHSNQPQHF; DNA: TGTGCCTGGAGGGCGACACATAGCAATCAGCCCCAGCATTTT
V: TRBV27; J: TRBJ2-7; D: TRBD1; size: .; CDR3: CASSFSGQGHEQYF; DNA: TGTGCCAGCAGTTTTTCGGGACAGGGCCACGAGCAGTACTTC
V: TRBV7-2; J: TRBJ2-7; D: TRBD2; size: .; CDR3: CASSLRLAGGRHSYEQYF; DNA: TGTGCCAGCAGCCTAAGGCTAGCGGGGGGGAGACACTCCTACGAGCAGTACTTC
V: TRBV11-2; J: TRBJ2-7; D: .; size: .; CDR3: CASSTTASYEQYF; DNA: TGTGCCAGCAGTACGACAGCCTCCTACGAGCAGTACTTC
V: TRBV6-6; J: TRBJ1-1; D: TRBD1; size: .; CDR3: CVSSGQANTEAFF; DNA: TGTGTCAGCAGCGGACAGGCTAACACTGAAGCTTTCTTT
V: TRBV6-5; J: TRBJ1-2; D: .; size: .; CDR3: CASTRGYGYTF; DNA: TGTGCCAGCACTAGGGGGTATGGCTACACCTTC
V: TRBV7-6; J: TRBJ2-1; D: TRBD1; size: .; CDR3: CASSPEQGFLTYNEQFF; DNA: TGTGCCAGCAGCCCGGAACAGGGGTTTCTCACCTACAATGAGCAGTTCTTC
V: TRBV19; J: TRBJ2-1; D: TRBD2; size: .; CDR3: CASSSGGPTEQFF; DNA: TGTGCCAGTTCTAGCGGGGGGCCCACGGAGCAGTTCTTC
V: TRBV25-1; J: TRBJ2-2; D: TRBD1; size: .; CDR3: CASSESTGAPGELFF; DNA: TGTGCCAGCAGTGAATCGACAGGGGCTCCCGGGGAGCTGTTTTTT
V: TRBV4-2; J: TRBJ2-6; D: .; size: .; CDR3: CASSQNRVGGANVLTF; DNA: TGTGCCAGCAGCCAAAACAGGGTCGGAGGGGCCAACGTCCTGACTTTC
V: TRBV6-1; J: TRBJ2-7; D: .; size: few; CDR3: CASRVGVSYEQYF; DNA: TGTGCCAGCAGGGTCGGGGTCTCCTACGAGCAGTACTTC
V: TRBV4-1; J: TRBJ2-3; D: .; size: .; CDR3: CASSQDPSETQYF; DNA: TGCGCCAGCAGCCAAGATCCGAGCGAGACGCAGTATTTT
V: TRBV7-2; J: TRBJ1-5; D: .; size: .; CDR3: CASSLSREEPQHF; DNA: TGTGCCAGCAGCTTGTCTCGGGAAGAGCCCCAGCATTTT
V: TRBV18; J: TRBJ2-7; D: .; size: .; CDR3: CASSPPSGVQYF; DNA: TGTGCCAGCTCACCGCCATCAGGGGTTCAGTACTTC